What follows describes a single T cell receptor beta chain. Its antigen remains unidentified. Libraries were prepared by immunoSEQ multiplex PCR; TCRdb keeps only in-frame clonotypes and omits some of them. This sample has 110,000 to 150,000 clones, with over 85% found just once. The record originates from a study of T cell responses to AZD1222 COVID-19 vaccine. The study's findings and limits: Repertoire sampling was restricted to post-peak T cell response timepoints. Clonal diversity may have been underestimated in mostly white British donors.

V was cut by 3 bases and J by 4 bases, with 24 bases left in between. The CDR3 consists of 18 residues. CDR1 and CDR2 from the germline V gene are MDHEN and SYDVKM. The clonotype originates from an adult in good health. The chain couples TRBV28 to TRBJ2-5; D gene unclear. The sequencing used peripheral blood, collected on day 0 of MenACWY control vaccination. The CDR3 reads CASSFPISGTVIGETQYF. The CDR3 nucleotides read TGTGCCAGCAGTTTTCCCATCTCCGGTACCGTTATCGGAGAGACCCAGTACTTC.